The clone carrying this T cell receptor beta chain has only a few counts. Its cognate antigen is unknown. PCR was performed using 60 Vbeta and 13 Jbeta primers. TCRdb's table, derived via immunoSEQ multiplex PCR, lists solely in-frame clones and lacks some. The sample has under 250,000 clones, roughly 80% seen once. The data were obtained in a study of cytomegalovirus exposure and HLA in healthy donors. Study results and limitations: Sequences of the TCR beta chain were said to predict the HLA-A and HLA-B alleles of most subjects accurately. Most sequenced TCRs were rare (though some public TCRs occurred in many donors).

CDR1 and CDR2 (germline): MNHNS, SASEGT. CDR3 size: 15 residues. V dropped 6 bases and J dropped 8 bases, with 19 bases sitting between them. This sequence originates from a man between 35 and 55 years old in good health and CMV-seropositive. Input material: PBMCs. This rearrangement joins TRBV6-1 to TRBJ1-4; D might be TRBD1 (5 bases). The CDR3 DNA is TGTGCCAGCAGCCTCCGAGGAGGGGAGCGCGAAAAACTGTTTTTT. It yields the protein CASSLRGGEREKLFF.